Presented here are 5 T cell receptor beta chains from one specimen sequenced in a study of cytomegalovirus exposure and HLA in healthy donors. Sequencing was performed with immunoSEQ multiplex PCR; in TCRdb, only in-frame clones are kept and a portion is missing. This table holds more than 200,000 clones, about 90% found once. The sequencing sample was made of PBMCs. The receptors were gathered from a woman aged 25 to 39 in good health and CMV-seronegative.

The gene calls are TRBV7-9 and TRBJ2-7; 11 bases match TRBD2. The CDR3 is 17 residues long. The trim removed 5 bases at V and 2 bases at J, leaving 11 bases unmatched. Germline CDR1 and CDR2: SEHNR and FQNEAQ (reference sequence). DNA of the CDR3: TGTGCCAGCAGCCAGACTAGCGGGATAACACGGGCCTACGAGCAGTACTTC. Its translation: CASSQTSGITRAYEQYF.

As to this clone: Other DNA sequences of this sample code for an identical CDR3. The chain links TRBV7-2 to TRBJ2-3; 8 bases fit TRBD1. Germline V lookup: CDR1 SGHTA, CDR2 FQGNSA. This CDR3 contains 14 residues. Trimming took 3 bases from V and 1 from J; bases not matched to a gene: 0. CDR3 sequence: CASSLDRGTDTQYF. In DNA form, the CDR3 reads TGTGCCAGCAGCTTGGACAGGGGCACAGATACGCAGTATTTT.

The chain couples TRBV7-8 to TRBJ1-2; weak D call: TRBD1 (6 bases). The V gene's germline CDR1 is SGHVS and CDR2 FQNEAQ. Trimming took 1 base from V and 8 from J, leaving 20 bases between them. The CDR3 extends over 16 amino acids. CDR3 sequence reads: CASSLDFTGNRWGYTF. CDR3 nucleotide sequence: TGTGCCAGCAGCTTAGATTTCACAGGGAATCGATGGGGCTACACCTTC.

This clone came up once. The chain recombines TRBV4-3 with TRBJ2-7; possibly TRBD1 or TRBD2 for D (5 bases each). The V end was cut by 1 base, the J end by 3 bases, with 10 bases between. CDR1 is LGHNA and CDR2 is YSLEER in the germline V gene. CDR3 size: 14 residues. CDR3 sequence (DNA): TGCGCCAGCAGCCAAGGACAGCGGAACTACGAGCAGTACTTC. This sequence encodes CASSQGQRNYEQYF.

This clone occurred once. The V gene is TRBV5-1, the J gene TRBJ2-5; 12 bases are shared with TRBD2. The V segment lost 6 bases and the J segment 5 bases; nucleotides outside the gene matches: 17. In germline, CDR1 is SGHRS, CDR2 YFSETQ. This CDR3 has 18 amino acids. The CDR3 DNA is TGCGCCAGCACACCCCTCTCGGCTAGCGGGGGGGCCCCGGAGACCCAGTACTTC. It is translated as CASTPLSASGGAPETQYF. Supplemented by reference TRBV5-1 and TRBJ2-5, the full variable domain reads KAGVTQTPRYLIKTRGQQVTLSCSPISGHRSVSWYQQTPGQGLQFLFEYFSETQRNKGNFPGRFSGRQFSNSRSEMNVSTLELGDSALYLCASTPLSASGGAPETQYFGPGTRLLVL.